The next 15 T cell receptor beta chains were all read from a single sample in a study of shared clonotypes between healthy human individuals (dated by TCRdb to 2018 to 2020). For the CD8 naive samples, CD45RO-negative cells were positively selected for CCR7, yielding a CD45RA+CCR7+ population from which TemRA cells were excluded. Library prep was done by the immunoSEQ multiplex PCR assay. TCRdb took this table from immuneACCESS and kept in-frame rearrangements with V and J called. Such tables lack part of the clones; where checked against another copy, unresolved V genes explain under half of the gap, and the rest is unexplained. The table for this sample lists about 2 million clones; just under 95% of them were counted only once. The ten largest clones add up to more than 0.9% of the sample. The sample comprised naive CD8+ T cells sorted from blood. Sample cell subset or site, as interpreted from the label and publication: CD45RA+CCR7+. These TCRs come from a man younger than 35 in good health.

This chain uses TRBV4-1 with TRBJ2-1; D is possibly TRBD2 (6 bases). V was pared by 1 base and J by 0 bases, with 19 bases between. This CDR3 has 19 amino acids. Germline V lookup: CDR1 MGHRA, CDR2 YSYEKL. This CDR3 reads CASSQVNIGTGSSYNEQFF. CDR3 DNA sequence: TGCGCCAGCAGCCAAGTAAACATCGGGACCGGGAGCTCCTACAATGAGCAGTTCTTC.

The V and J genes are TRBV6-6 and TRBJ2-7, with D unresolved. Trimming stripped 0 bases from V and 2 bases from J, with 11 bases between. This CDR3 comprises 15 residues. Germline V CDR1 and CDR2: MNHNY, SVGAGI (reference sequence). CDR3 sequence: CASSYSSFQAYEQYF. CDR3 sequence (DNA): TGTGCCAGCAGTTACTCGAGTTTCCAGGCCTACGAGCAGTACTTC.

As to this clone: Within the sample, other DNA sequences also encode this same CDR3. The rearrangement links TRBV6-5 to TRBJ2-2; D remains unclear. Trimming removed 2 bases at V and 6 bases at J, with 7 bases between. The CDR3 has 13 residues. Germline loops: CDR1 MNHEY, CDR2 SVGAGI. This CDR3 is CASSYGESGELFF. As DNA, the CDR3 is TGTGCCAGCAGTTACGGGGAATCCGGGGAGCTGTTTTTT.

This chain links TRBV18 with TRBJ2-1; perhaps TRBD1 as D (5 bases). CDR3 length: 13 residues. Germline lookup yields CDR1 KGHSH and CDR2 LQKENI. Trimming took 5 bases from V and 3 from J, leaving 8 bases between them. CDR3 sequence reads: CASSYDSYNEQFF. Here the CDR3 DNA reads TGTGCCAGCTCATACGACAGCTACAATGAGCAGTTCTTC.

J is TRBJ2-7 and V is TRBV19; no definite D call. CDR3 length: 16 residues. With 0 bases removed from V and 0 bases from J, the gap between germline ends came to 12 bases. Germline CDR1 and CDR2: LNHDA and SQIVND (reference sequence). In DNA form, the CDR3 reads TGTGCCAGTAGTATAGATCGTGGACGGAGCTCCTACGAGCAGTACTTC. Encoded protein: CASSIDRGRSSYEQYF. Drawing the rest from reference TRBV19 and TRBJ2-7, the complete variable domain is DGGITQSPKYLFRKEGQNVTLSCEQNLNHDAMYWYRQDPGQGLRLIYYSQIVNDFQKGDIAEGYSVSREKKESFPLTVTSAQKNPTAFYLCASSIDRGRSSYEQYFGPGTRLTVT.

The chain combines TRBV2 with TRBJ2-4; 7 bases agree with TRBD2. The CDR3 spans 21 residues. Germline loops: CDR1 SNHLY, CDR2 FYNNEI. V shed 0 bases and J 0 bases; nucleotides not matched to a gene: 17. The CDR3 DNA sequence: TGTGCCAGCAGTGAAGCGGTCTCCGAATCTAGCGGAATTATAGCCAAAAACATTCAGTACTTC. Protein product: CASSEAVSESSGIIAKNIQYF.

The chain has TRBV9 and TRBJ2-7, with D possibly TRBD2 on 6 matching bases. The V and J ends lost 4 bases and 3 bases respectively, with 14 bases between them. The CDR3 runs 14 residues. Germline CDR1 SGDLS, CDR2 YYNGEE. This CDR3 reads CASSLGAGSYEQYF. Here the CDR3 DNA reads TGTGCCAGCAGCCTCGGGGCGGGAAGCTACGAGCAGTACTTC.

The V and J genes are TRBV14 and TRBJ2-7; TRBD2 matches 11 bases. The trim removed 1 base at V and 2 bases at J, leaving 4 bases unmatched. There are 16 residues in the CDR3. CDR1 is SGHDN and CDR2 is FVKESK in the germline V gene. CDR3 sequence (DNA): TGTGCCAGCAGCCAAGGGAGGGGACTAGCGGCCTACGAGCAGTACTTC. Its translation: CASSQGRGLAAYEQYF.

The chain uses TRBV6-1 and TRBJ2-3; D uncertain. V dropped 0 bases and J dropped 2 bases, with 6 bases sitting between them. The germline V gene encodes CDR1 MNHNS and CDR2 SASEGT. The CDR3 extends over 14 amino acids. CDR3 nucleotides: TGTGCCAGCAGTGAAGCGCGCCCCACAGATACGCAGTATTTT. Its translation: CASSEARPTDTQYF.

The V call is TRBV9, the J call TRBJ2-7; D perhaps matches TRBD1 (5 bases). Trimming took 9 bases from V and 0 from J, leaving 10 bases between them. The germline CDR1 and CDR2 sequences are SGDLS and YYNGEE. This CDR3 contains 12 residues. The CDR3 here is CANKTDSYEQYF. CDR3 sequence (DNA): TGTGCCAACAAGACAGACTCCTACGAGCAGTACTTC.

The chain recombines TRBV19 with TRBJ1-1; TRBD1 might be the D (5 bases). V was pared by 3 bases and J by 3 bases, with 8 bases between. The CDR3 spans 13 residues. Germline V gene lookup returns CDR1 LNHDA and CDR2 SQIVND (reference sequence). The CDR3: CASSMGHHTEAFF. CDR3 in DNA: TGTGCCAGTAGTATGGGGCACCACACTGAAGCTTTCTTT.

This chain connects TRBV5-1 to TRBJ2-1, with D maybe TRBD2 (7 bases). The CDR3 runs to 17 residues. Germline V gene lookup returns CDR1 SGHRS and CDR2 YFSETQ. The V end was cut by 0 bases, the J end by 7 bases, with 20 bases between. The CDR3 DNA follows: TGCGCCAGCAGCTTGGCAGGGGCGGGAGCTATGAAAAATGAGCAGTTCTTC. This codes for CASSLAGAGAMKNEQFF.

With regard to this clone: Other DNA sequences of this sample code for an identical CDR3. The chain links TRBV4-1 to TRBJ1-1; D gene uncertain. This CDR3 has 14 amino acids. The V end was cut by 0 bases, the J end by 1 base, with 6 bases between. Germline assignment: CDR1 MGHRA and CDR2 YSYEKL. The CDR3 coding sequence is TGCGCCAGCAGCCAAGATGGCGGGAACACTGAAGCTTTCTTT. This translates into CASSQDGGNTEAFF.

This clone was seen just once. The V call is TRBV15, the J call TRBJ2-1; possibly TRBD2 for D (6 bases). This CDR3 has 14 amino acids. Germline V gives CDR1 LNHNV, CDR2 YYDKDF (reference sequence). The V end was cut by 2 bases, the J end by 7 bases, with 12 bases between. Here the CDR3 reads CATSRTGSRNEQFF. In DNA, the CDR3 is TGTGCCACCAGCAGAACCGGGAGTAGGAATGAGCAGTTCTTC. Full variable domain (rest looked up from reference TRBV15 and TRBJ2-1): DAMVIQNPRYQVTQFGKPVTLSCSQTLNHNVMYWYQQKSSQAPKLLFHYYDKDFNNEADTPDNFQSRRPNTSFCFLDIRSPGLGDTAMYLCATSRTGSRNEQFFGPGTRLTVL.

This sequence joins TRBV11-2 and TRBJ1-1; D possibly corresponds to TRBD1 (6 bases). The CDR3 sequence is 14 residues long. V was trimmed by 2 bases and J by 7 bases, leaving 14 bases between them. Germline lookup yields CDR1 SGHAT and CDR2 FQNNGV. The CDR3 DNA reads TGTGCCAGCAGCTTATTGGCGGGGGGCAGTGAAGCTTTCTTT. As protein: CASSLLAGGSEAFF.